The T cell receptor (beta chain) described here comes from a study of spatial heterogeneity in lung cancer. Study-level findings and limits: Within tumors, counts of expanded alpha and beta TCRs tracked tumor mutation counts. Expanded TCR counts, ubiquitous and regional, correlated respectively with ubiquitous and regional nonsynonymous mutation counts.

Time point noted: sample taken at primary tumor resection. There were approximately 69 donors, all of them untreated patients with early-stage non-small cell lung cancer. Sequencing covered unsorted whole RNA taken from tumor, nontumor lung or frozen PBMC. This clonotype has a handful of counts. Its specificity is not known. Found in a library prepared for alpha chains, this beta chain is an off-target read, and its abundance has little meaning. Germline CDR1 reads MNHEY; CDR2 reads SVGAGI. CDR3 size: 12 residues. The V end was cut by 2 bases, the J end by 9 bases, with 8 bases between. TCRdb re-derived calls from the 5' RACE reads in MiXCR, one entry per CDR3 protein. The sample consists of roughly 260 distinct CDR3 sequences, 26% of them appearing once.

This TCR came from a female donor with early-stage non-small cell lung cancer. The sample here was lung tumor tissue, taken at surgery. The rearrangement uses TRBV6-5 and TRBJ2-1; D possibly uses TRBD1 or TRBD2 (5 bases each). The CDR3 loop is CASSYVGGEQFF. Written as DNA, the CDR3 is TGTGCCAGCAGTTACGTTGGGGGTGAGCAGTTCTTC.